Listed below are T cell receptor beta chains from one sample, sequenced in a study of blood T cells in healthy people across ages. TCRdb recomputed calls from the 5' RACE reads with MiXCR, one row per CDR3 protein. This sample has 1.5 million to 2 million distinct CDR3 sequences; about 50% occur once, and the top ten carry roughly 2%. Source material: blood. The receptor set was obtained from a woman aged 35 to 49 in good health. Both conserved end residues are trimmed from each CDR3. Each record gives: CDR3 length, J gene, V gene, CDR3 protein.

11	TRBJ1-2	TRBV11-2	ASVIQGANGYT
13	TRBJ2-1	TRBV2	ASSEDGSSYNEQF
14	TRBJ1-5	TRBV6-2/TRBV6-3	ASSQGGSPQNQPQH
11	-	TRBV5-6	ASSRQIEETQY
13	TRBJ2-2	TRBV4-3	ASAETGGLSGELF
15	TRBJ2-6	TRBV6-1	ASSPTGEGPGANVLT
12	TRBJ1-2	TRBV7-2	ASSETDRPEGYT
13	TRBJ2-3	TRBV20-1	SALSAGTSTDTQY
9	TRBJ2-1	TRBV24-1	ATSGGYEQF
13	TRBJ1-1	TRBV7-9	ASSLSRTGNTEAF
12	TRBJ2-1	TRBV29-1	SVEGLAGGYEQF
12	TRBJ2-6	TRBV6-2/TRBV6-3	ASEPHSGANVLT
12	TRBJ1-5	TRBV29-1	SVLGDSENQPQH